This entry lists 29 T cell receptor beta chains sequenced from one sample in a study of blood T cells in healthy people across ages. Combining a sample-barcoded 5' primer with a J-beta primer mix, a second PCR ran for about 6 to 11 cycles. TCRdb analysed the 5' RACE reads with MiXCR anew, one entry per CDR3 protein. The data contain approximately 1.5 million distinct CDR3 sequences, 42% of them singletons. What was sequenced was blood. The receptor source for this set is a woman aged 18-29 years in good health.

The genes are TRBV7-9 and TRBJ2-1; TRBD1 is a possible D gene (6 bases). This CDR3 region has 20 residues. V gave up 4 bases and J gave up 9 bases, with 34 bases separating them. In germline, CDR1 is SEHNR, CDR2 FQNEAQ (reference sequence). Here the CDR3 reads CASSSARILTGKSHTGEQFF. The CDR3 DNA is TGTGCCAGCAGCTCAGCGCGAATTTTGACAGGAAAATCCCATACGGGTGAGCAGTTCTTC.

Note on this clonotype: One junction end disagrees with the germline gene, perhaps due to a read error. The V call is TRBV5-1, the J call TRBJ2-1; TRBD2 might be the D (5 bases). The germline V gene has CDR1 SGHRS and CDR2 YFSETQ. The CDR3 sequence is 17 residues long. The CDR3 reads CPSSLSGRTAPDNEQFF. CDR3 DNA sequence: TGCCCCAGCAGCTTGTCCGGACGGACTGCACCTGACAATGAGCAGTTCTTC.

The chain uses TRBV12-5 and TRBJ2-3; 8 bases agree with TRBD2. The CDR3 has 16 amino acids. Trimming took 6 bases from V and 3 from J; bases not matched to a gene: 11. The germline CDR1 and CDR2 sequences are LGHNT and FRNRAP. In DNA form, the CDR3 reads TGTGCTAGTGGGAGGGGACTAGAGTCCCGTACAGATACGCAGTATTTT. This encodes CASGRGLESRTDTQYF.

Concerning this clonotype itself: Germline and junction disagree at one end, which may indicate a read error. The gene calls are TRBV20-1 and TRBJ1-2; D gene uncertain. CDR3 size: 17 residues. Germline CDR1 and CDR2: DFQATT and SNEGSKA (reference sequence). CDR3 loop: CSARAASGLKTAYGYTF. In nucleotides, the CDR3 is TGCAGTGCAAGAGCCGCCTCCGGGCTCAAAACCGCCTATGGCTACACCTTC.

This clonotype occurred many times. CDR3 coding DNA: TGCGCCAGCAGCTTGGGACAGACCCAGTACTTC. Its translation: CASSLGQTQYF. The genes are TRBV5-1 and TRBJ2-5; D not resolved. The CDR3 extends over 11 amino acids. Germline-derived CDR1 and CDR2 are SGHRS and YFSETQ. V was trimmed by 0 bases and J by 6 bases, leaving 3 bases between them. Variable domain in full (rest from reference TRBV5-1 and TRBJ2-5): KAGVTQTPRYLIKTRGQQVTLSCSPISGHRSVSWYQQTPGQGLQFLFEYFSETQRNKGNFPGRFSGRQFSNSRSEMNVSTLELGDSALYLCASSLGQTQYFGPGTRLLVL.

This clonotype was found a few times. The CDR3 is CASSLAWPSTDTQYF. The CDR3 nucleotides are TGTGCCAGCAGTTTGGCCTGGCCTAGCACAGATACGCAGTATTTT. This sequence joins TRBV27 and TRBJ2-3, with D unclear. V was shortened by 3 bases and J by 0 bases, with 10 bases between the two germline ends. The CDR3 is 15 amino acids. From germline, CDR1 is MNHEY and CDR2 SMNVEV (reference sequence).

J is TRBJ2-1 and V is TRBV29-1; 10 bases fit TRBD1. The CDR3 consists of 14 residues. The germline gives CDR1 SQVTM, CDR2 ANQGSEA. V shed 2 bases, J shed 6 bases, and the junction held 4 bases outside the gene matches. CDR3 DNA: TGCAGCGTTGAATTTAGGACAGGGGGCAATGAGCAGTTCTTC. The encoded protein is CSVEFRTGGNEQFF.

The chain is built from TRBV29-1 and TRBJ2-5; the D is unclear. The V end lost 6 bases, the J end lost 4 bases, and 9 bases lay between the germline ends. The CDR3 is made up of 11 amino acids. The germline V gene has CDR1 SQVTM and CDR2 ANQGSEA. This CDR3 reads CSVTVLETQYF. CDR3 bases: TGCAGCGTCACAGTACTAGAGACCCAGTACTTC.

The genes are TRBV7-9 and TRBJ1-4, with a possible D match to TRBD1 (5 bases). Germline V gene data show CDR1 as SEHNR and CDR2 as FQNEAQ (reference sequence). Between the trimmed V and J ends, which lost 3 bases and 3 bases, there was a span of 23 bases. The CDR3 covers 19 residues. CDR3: CASSLLQTDRPAANEKLFF. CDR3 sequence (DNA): TGTGCCAGCAGCTTGCTCCAGACAGACCGACCTGCGGCTAATGAAAAACTGTTTTTT. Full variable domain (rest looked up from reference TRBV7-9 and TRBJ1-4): DTGVSQNPRHKITKRGQNVTFRCDPISEHNRLYWYRQTLGQGPEFLTYFQNEAQLEKSRLLSDRFSAERPKGSFSTLEIQRTEQGDSAMYLCASSLLQTDRPAANEKLFFGSGTQLSVL.

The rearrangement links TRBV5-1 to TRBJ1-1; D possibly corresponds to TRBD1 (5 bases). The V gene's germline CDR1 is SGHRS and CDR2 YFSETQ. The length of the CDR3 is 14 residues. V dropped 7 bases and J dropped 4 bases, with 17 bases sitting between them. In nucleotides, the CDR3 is TGCGCCAGCCGAGCCCTAACAGGTGTCACTGAAGCTTTCTTT. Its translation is CASRALTGVTEAFF. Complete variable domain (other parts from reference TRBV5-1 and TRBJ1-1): KAGVTQTPRYLIKTRGQQVTLSCSPISGHRSVSWYQQTPGQGLQFLFEYFSETQRNKGNFPGRFSGRQFSNSRSEMNVSTLELGDSALYLCASRALTGVTEAFFGQGTRLTVV.

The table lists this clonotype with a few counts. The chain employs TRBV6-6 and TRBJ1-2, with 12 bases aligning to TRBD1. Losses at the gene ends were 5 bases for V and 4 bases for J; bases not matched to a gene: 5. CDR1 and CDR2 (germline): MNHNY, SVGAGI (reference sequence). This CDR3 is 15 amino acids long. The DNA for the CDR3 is TGTGCCAGCAGTACCGGGACAGGGGGCTCCTATGGCTACACCTTC. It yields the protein CASSTGTGGSYGYTF.

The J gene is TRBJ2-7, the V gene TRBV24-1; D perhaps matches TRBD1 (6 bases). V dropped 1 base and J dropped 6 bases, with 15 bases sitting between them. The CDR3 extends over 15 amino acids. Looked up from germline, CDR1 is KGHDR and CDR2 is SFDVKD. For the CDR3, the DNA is TGTGCCACCAGTGATTTTGGTCAGGGGTCGGGCGAGCAGTACTTC. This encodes CATSDFGQGSGEQYF.

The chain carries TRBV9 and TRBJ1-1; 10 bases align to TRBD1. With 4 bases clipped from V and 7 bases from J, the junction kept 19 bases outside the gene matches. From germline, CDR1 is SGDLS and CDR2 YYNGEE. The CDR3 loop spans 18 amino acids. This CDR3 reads CASSPSLSGTGEGDEAFF. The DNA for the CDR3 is TGTGCCAGCAGCCCCTCACTCTCCGGGACAGGGGAGGGTGATGAAGCTTTCTTT.

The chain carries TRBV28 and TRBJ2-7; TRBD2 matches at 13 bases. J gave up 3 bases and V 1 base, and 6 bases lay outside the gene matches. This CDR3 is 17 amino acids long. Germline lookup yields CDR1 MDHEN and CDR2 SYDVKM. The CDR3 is CASSLSGGLAGSYEQYF. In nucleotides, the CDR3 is TGTGCCAGCAGTTTATCGGGGGGACTAGCGGGAAGCTACGAGCAGTACTTC.

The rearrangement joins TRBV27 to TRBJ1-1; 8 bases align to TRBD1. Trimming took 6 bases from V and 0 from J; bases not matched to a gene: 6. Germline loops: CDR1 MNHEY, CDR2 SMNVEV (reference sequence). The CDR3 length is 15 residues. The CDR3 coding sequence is TGTGCCAGCAGGAGACAGGGGTCGGTGAACACTGAAGCTTTCTTT. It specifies CASRRQGSVNTEAFF.

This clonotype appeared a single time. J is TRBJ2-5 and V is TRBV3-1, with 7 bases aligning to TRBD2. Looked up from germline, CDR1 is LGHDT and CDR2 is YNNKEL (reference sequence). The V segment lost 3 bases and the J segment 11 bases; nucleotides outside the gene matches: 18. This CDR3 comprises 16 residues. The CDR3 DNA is TGTGCCAGCAGCCAGGTTGGGCGCGGGAGTGGCTATGAGCAGTACTTC. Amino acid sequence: CASSQVGRGSGYEQYF.

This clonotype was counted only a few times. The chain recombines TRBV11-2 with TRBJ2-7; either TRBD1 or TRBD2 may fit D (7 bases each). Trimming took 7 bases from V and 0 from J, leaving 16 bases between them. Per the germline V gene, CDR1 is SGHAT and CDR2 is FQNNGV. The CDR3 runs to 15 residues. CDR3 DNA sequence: TGTGCCAGCAATGGTCTCAGGGGGGGCTCCTACGAGCAGTACTTC. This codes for CASNGLRGGSYEQYF.

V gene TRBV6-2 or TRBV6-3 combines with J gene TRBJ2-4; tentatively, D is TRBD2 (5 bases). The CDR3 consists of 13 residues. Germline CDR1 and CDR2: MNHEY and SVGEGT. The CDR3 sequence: CVTTAGGVTIQYF. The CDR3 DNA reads TGTGTCACAACCGCCGGAGGCGTTACCATTCAGTACTTC.

CDR3 nucleotide sequence: TGTGCCAGCAGTGACCTCAGGGCTGTCGGGGAGCTGTTTTTT. This translates into CASSDLRAVGELFF. V gene TRBV25-1 combines with J gene TRBJ2-2; D is perhaps TRBD1 (5 bases). CDR1 is MGHDK, CDR2 SYGVNS, per germline. The CDR3 length is 14 residues. Trimming cost V 3 bases and J 7 bases, with 12 bases left between them. Supplemented by reference TRBV25-1 and TRBJ2-2, the full variable domain reads EADIYQTPRYLVIGTGKKITLECSQTMGHDKMYWYQQDPGMELHLIHYSYGVNSTEKGDLSSESTVSRIRTEHFPLTLESARPSHTSQYLCASSDLRAVGELFFGEGSRLTVL.

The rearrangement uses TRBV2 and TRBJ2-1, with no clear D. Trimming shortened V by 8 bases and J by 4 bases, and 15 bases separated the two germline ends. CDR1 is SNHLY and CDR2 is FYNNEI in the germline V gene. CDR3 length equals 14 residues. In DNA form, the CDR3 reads TGTGCCAGCCGGGTGGTTGACGGATACAATGAGCAGTTCTTC. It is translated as CASRVVDGYNEQFF.

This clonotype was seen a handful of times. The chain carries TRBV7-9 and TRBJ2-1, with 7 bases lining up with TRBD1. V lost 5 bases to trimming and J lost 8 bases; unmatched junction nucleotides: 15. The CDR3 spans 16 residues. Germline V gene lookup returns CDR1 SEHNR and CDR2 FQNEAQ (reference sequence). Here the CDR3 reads CASSLLPGGLRDEQFF. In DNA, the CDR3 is TGTGCCAGCAGCCTCCTACCAGGGGGTTTGCGTGATGAGCAGTTCTTC.

The CDR3 DNA follows: TGCGCCAGCAGCCAAGTGGCCAGCATGAGGGGCTACACCTTC. Its translation is CASSQVASMRGYTF. This sequence joins TRBV4-3 and TRBJ1-2; D gene unclear. CDR3 length: 14 amino acids. V was clipped by 1 base and J by 8 bases, with 14 bases between them. The V gene's germline CDR1 is LGHNA and CDR2 YSLEER.

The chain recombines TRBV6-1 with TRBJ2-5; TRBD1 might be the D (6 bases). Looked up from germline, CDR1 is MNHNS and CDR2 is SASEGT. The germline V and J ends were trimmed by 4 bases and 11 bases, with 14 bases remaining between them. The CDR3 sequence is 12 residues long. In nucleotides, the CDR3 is TGTGCCAGCAGTGCACAGGGTCGAGAGCAGTACTTC. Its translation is CASSAQGREQYF.

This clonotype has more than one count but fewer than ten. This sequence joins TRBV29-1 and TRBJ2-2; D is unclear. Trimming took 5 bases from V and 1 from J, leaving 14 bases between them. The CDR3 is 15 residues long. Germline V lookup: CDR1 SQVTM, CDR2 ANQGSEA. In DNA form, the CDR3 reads TGCAGCGTTCTTCACAGAGACCTGAACACCGGGGAGCTGTTTTTT. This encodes CSVLHRDLNTGELFF.

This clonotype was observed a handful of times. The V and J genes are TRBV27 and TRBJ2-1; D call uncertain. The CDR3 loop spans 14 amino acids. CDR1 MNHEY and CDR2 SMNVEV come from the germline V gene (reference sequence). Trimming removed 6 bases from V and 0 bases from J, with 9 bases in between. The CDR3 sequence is CASRHTLSYNEQFF. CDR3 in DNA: TGTGCCAGCAGACACACTCTCTCCTACAATGAGCAGTTCTTC.

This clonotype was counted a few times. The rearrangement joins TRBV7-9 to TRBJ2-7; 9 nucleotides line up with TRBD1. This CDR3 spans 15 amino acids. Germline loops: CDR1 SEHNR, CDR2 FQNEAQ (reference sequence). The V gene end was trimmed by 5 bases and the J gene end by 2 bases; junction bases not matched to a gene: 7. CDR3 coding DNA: TGTGCCAGCAGCCGGATCGGGACAGGGACCTACGAGCAGTACTTC. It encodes CASSRIGTGTYEQYF.

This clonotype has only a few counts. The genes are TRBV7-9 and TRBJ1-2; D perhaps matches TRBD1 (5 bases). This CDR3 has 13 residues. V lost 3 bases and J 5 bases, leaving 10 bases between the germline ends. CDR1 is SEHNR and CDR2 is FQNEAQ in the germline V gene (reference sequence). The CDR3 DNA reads TGTGCCAGCAGCTTTATCGGGGGGTATGGCTACACCTTC. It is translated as CASSFIGGYGYTF.

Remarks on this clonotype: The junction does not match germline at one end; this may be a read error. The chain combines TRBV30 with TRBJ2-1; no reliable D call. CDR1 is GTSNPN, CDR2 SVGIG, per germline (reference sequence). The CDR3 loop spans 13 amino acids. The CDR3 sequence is CAWSWSRHNEQFF. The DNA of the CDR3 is TGTGCCTGGAGTTGGAGTAGGCACAATGAACAGTTCTTC.

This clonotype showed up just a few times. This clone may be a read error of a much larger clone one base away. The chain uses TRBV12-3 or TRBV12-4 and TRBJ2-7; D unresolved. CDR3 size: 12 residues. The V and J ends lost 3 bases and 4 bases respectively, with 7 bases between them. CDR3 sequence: CASSFFRYEQYF. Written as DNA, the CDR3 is TGTGCCAGCAGTTTTTTCCGTTACGAGCAGTACTTC.